This is a list of T cell receptor beta chains from one sample in a study of T cells in Graves' hyperthyroidism and ophthalmopathy. TCRdb re-called the multiplex PCR reads through MiXCR, storing one row per CDR3 protein. The sample carries around 340,000 distinct CDR3 sequences, roughly 21% recorded once. Specimen: blood. These receptors were obtained from a woman between 45 and 60 years old with Graves' hyperthyroidism. The CDR3 runs from the conserved cysteine through the conserved F or W. The order of the fields is CDR3 DNA, CDR3 protein, J gene, CDR3 length, clone size, V gene, D gene. The D gene is left open where the match is weak. Expanded clones are given a class, and other clones once, few, many or no size at all.

cdr3_nt: TGTGCCAGCAGTCTCGGACAGGGGGCTCGACAGCCCCAGCATTTT
cdr3_aa: CASSLGQGARQPQHF
j_call: TRBJ1-5
cdr3_length: 15
clone_size: many
v_call: TRBV2
d_call: TRBD1

cdr3_nt: TGCAGTGCAACCGACAGGGGGCGATCTACAGATACGCAGTATTTT
cdr3_aa: CSATDRGRSTDTQYF
j_call: TRBJ2-3
cdr3_length: 15
clone_size: many
v_call: TRBV20-1
d_call: TRBD1

cdr3_nt: TGTGCCAGCTCACAAGCCAGCTTGCGGCCCCAGCATTTT
cdr3_aa: CASSQASLRPQHF
j_call: TRBJ1-5
cdr3_length: 13
clone_size: many
v_call: TRBV18
d_call: .

cdr3_nt: TGTGCCAGCAGTCCGAGACTGGGGGCTTTCTTT
cdr3_aa: CASSPRLGAFF
j_call: TRBJ1-1
cdr3_length: 11
clone_size: many
v_call: TRBV28
d_call: .

cdr3_nt: TGTGCCAGCAGCGTAGGGACAGGGTTCGACAATGAGCAGTTCTTC
cdr3_aa: CASSVGTGFDNEQFF
j_call: TRBJ2-1
cdr3_length: 15
clone_size: many
v_call: TRBV7-9
d_call: TRBD1

cdr3_nt: TGTGCCAGCAGCTTGGTCTCCAGGGACACTGAAGCTTTCTTT
cdr3_aa: CASSLVSRDTEAFF
j_call: TRBJ1-1
cdr3_length: 14
clone_size: many
v_call: TRBV5-6
d_call: .

cdr3_nt: TGTGCCATCAGCCCGAGGACGAAGCCCGGGGAGCTGTTTTTT
cdr3_aa: CAISPRTKPGELFF
j_call: TRBJ2-2
cdr3_length: 14
clone_size: many
v_call: TRBV10-3
d_call: .

cdr3_nt: TGCAGTGCTAGAACCCTTCTAAGAATCCAAGAGACCCAGTACTTC
cdr3_aa: CSARTLLRIQETQYF
j_call: TRBJ2-5
cdr3_length: 15
clone_size: .
v_call: TRBV20-1
d_call: .

cdr3_nt: TGTGCCAGCAGCAATGGACAGGGTGCGATTCAGTACTTC
cdr3_aa: CASSNGQGAIQYF
j_call: TRBJ2-4
cdr3_length: 13
clone_size: few
v_call: TRBV7-3
d_call: TRBD1

cdr3_nt: TGCGCCAGCAGCTTGGATTCGGCGGGAGGTCCAGATACGCAGTATTTT
cdr3_aa: CASSLDSAGGPDTQYF
j_call: TRBJ2-3
cdr3_length: 16
clone_size: many
v_call: TRBV5-1
d_call: TRBD2

cdr3_nt: TGCAGCGTCCCCCAGGGGGCCCCTATCTCCGGAGGCTACACCTTC
cdr3_aa: CSVPQGAPISGGYTF
j_call: TRBJ1-2
cdr3_length: 15
clone_size: .
v_call: TRBV29-1
d_call: TRBD1

cdr3_nt: TGTGCCAGCAGTCCGTGGATGGGACTAGCGGGCCAAGGGGGGCTCTCCTACAATGAGCAGTTCTTC
cdr3_aa: CASSPWMGLAGQGGLSYNEQFF
j_call: TRBJ2-1
cdr3_length: 22
clone_size: medium-sized
v_call: TRBV28
d_call: TRBD2

cdr3_nt: TGTGCCAGCAGTTCAAGACTAGGTCAAAAAGAGACCCAGTACTTC
cdr3_aa: CASSSRLGQKETQYF
j_call: TRBJ2-5
cdr3_length: 15
clone_size: .
v_call: TRBV12-3/TRBV12-4
d_call: .

cdr3_nt: TGCAGCGTTGGCCGGACGGGGAACACCGGGGAGCTGTTTTTT
cdr3_aa: CSVGRTGNTGELFF
j_call: TRBJ2-2
cdr3_length: 14
clone_size: .
v_call: TRBV29-1
d_call: .

cdr3_nt: TGTGCCAGCAGAAAAGCCGGGACTACCTACAATGAGCAGTTCTTC
cdr3_aa: CASRKAGTTYNEQFF
j_call: TRBJ2-1
cdr3_length: 15
clone_size: .
v_call: TRBV12-3/TRBV12-4
d_call: TRBD2

cdr3_nt: TGTGCCAGCAGTTTACCTACTAGCGGGCCGTACGAGCAGTACTTC
cdr3_aa: CASSLPTSGPYEQYF
j_call: TRBJ2-7
cdr3_length: 15
clone_size: many
v_call: TRBV28
d_call: TRBD2

cdr3_nt: TGTGCCTGGAGTCCCATAGGGGGACGCGATCAGCCCCAGCATTTT
cdr3_aa: CAWSPIGGRDQPQHF
j_call: TRBJ1-5
cdr3_length: 15
clone_size: many
v_call: TRBV30
d_call: .

cdr3_nt: TGTGCCAGCAGCCCCCTAGCCGGGAGGGTAGATAATTCACCCCTCCACTTT
cdr3_aa: CASSPLAGRVDNSPLHF
j_call: TRBJ1-6
cdr3_length: 17
clone_size: few
v_call: TRBV7-8
d_call: .

cdr3_nt: TGTGCCAGCAGTACAGGGGGCGCGGGCAATCAGCCCCAGCATTTT
cdr3_aa: CASSTGGAGNQPQHF
j_call: TRBJ1-5
cdr3_length: 15
clone_size: .
v_call: TRBV6-1
d_call: TRBD1

cdr3_nt: TGCAGTGCTCGTCTAGCGGGAGGGCCTTCCTACGAGCAGTACTTC
cdr3_aa: CSARLAGGPSYEQYF
j_call: TRBJ2-7
cdr3_length: 15
clone_size: many
v_call: TRBV20-1
d_call: TRBD2

cdr3_nt: TGTGCCAGCAGTTTACCCGGCGACGGGACAGGAGCTTGGGAGCAGTACTTC
cdr3_aa: CASSLPGDGTGAWEQYF
j_call: TRBJ2-7
cdr3_length: 17
clone_size: many
v_call: TRBV28
d_call: TRBD1

cdr3_nt: TGCGCCAGCAGCTTAAATGCAGGGAAGAATCAGCCCCAGCATTTT
cdr3_aa: CASSLNAGKNQPQHF
j_call: TRBJ1-5
cdr3_length: 15
clone_size: .
v_call: TRBV5-1
d_call: .

cdr3_nt: TGTGCCAGCAGCATGGGACAGTCAGCGTCTAATGAAAAACTGTTTTTT
cdr3_aa: CASSMGQSASNEKLFF
j_call: TRBJ1-4
cdr3_length: 16
clone_size: many
v_call: TRBV5-5
d_call: TRBD1

cdr3_nt: TGTGCCAGCAGTCCTACAGGTCCCCTCTACGAGCAGTACTTC
cdr3_aa: CASSPTGPLYEQYF
j_call: TRBJ2-7
cdr3_length: 14
clone_size: .
v_call: TRBV12-3/TRBV12-4
d_call: .

cdr3_nt: TGTGCCTGGAGTCCCTATCCGTCCGACGAGCAGTACTTC
cdr3_aa: CAWSPYPSDEQYF
j_call: TRBJ2-7
cdr3_length: 13
clone_size: many
v_call: TRBV30
d_call: .

cdr3_nt: TGTGCCAGCGGACAACCGGGGGCCTACAATGAGCAGTTCTTC
cdr3_aa: CASGQPGAYNEQFF
j_call: TRBJ2-1
cdr3_length: 14
clone_size: many
v_call: TRBV5-4
d_call: .

cdr3_nt: TGTGCCAGCAGCCCCTCTCGCTCCACCGGGAAGACCCAGTACTTC
cdr3_aa: CASSPSRSTGKTQYF
j_call: TRBJ2-5
cdr3_length: 15
clone_size: .
v_call: TRBV7-9
d_call: .

cdr3_nt: TGTGCCAGCAGCCCGCTTGGTGGTAGTGGGAGACAGGATATCTACACCTTC
cdr3_aa: CASSPLGGSGRQDIYTF
j_call: TRBJ1-2
cdr3_length: 17
clone_size: .
v_call: TRBV7-9
d_call: .

cdr3_nt: TGTGCCAGCAGGGACAGACTACTTATGAACACTGAAGCTTTCTTT
cdr3_aa: CASRDRLLMNTEAFF
j_call: TRBJ1-1
cdr3_length: 15
clone_size: many
v_call: TRBV2
d_call: .

cdr3_nt: TGTGCCAGCAGTCGGACAGGGGGCGGAGGTGGCTACACCTTC
cdr3_aa: CASSRTGGGGGYTF
j_call: TRBJ1-2
cdr3_length: 14
clone_size: .
v_call: TRBV2
d_call: TRBD1

cdr3_nt: TGTGCCAGCCGGGCAGGGAGGTATGGCTACACCTTC
cdr3_aa: CASRAGRYGYTF
j_call: TRBJ1-2
cdr3_length: 12
clone_size: many
v_call: TRBV9
d_call: .

cdr3_nt: TGTGCCAGCAGTACCAGGGTAGCGGGACTTTACAATGAGCAGTTCTTC
cdr3_aa: CASSTRVAGLYNEQFF
j_call: TRBJ2-1
cdr3_length: 16
clone_size: .
v_call: TRBV28
d_call: TRBD2

cdr3_nt: TGTGCCAGCAGTCGGACAGGGGGCGGCGGTCAGCCCCAGCATTTT
cdr3_aa: CASSRTGGGGQPQHF
j_call: TRBJ1-5
cdr3_length: 15
clone_size: many
v_call: TRBV2
d_call: TRBD1

cdr3_nt: TGTGCCTGGAGGAGGGGCTCAACCTACGAGCAGTACTTC
cdr3_aa: CAWRRGSTYEQYF
j_call: TRBJ2-7
cdr3_length: 13
clone_size: .
v_call: TRBV30
d_call: .

cdr3_nt: TGTGCCAGCTCAAGGACAGGAGAGCCCAATCAGCCCCAGCATTTT
cdr3_aa: CASSRTGEPNQPQHF
j_call: TRBJ1-5
cdr3_length: 15
clone_size: many
v_call: TRBV18
d_call: TRBD1

cdr3_nt: TGCAGCGCCTTTCCCCTTAGGACTGAAGCTTTCTTT
cdr3_aa: CSAFPLRTEAFF
j_call: TRBJ1-1
cdr3_length: 12
clone_size: .
v_call: TRBV29-1
d_call: .

cdr3_nt: TGCGCCAGCAGCTTGGCGTCCAGCTCCTACAATGAGCAGTTCTTC
cdr3_aa: CASSLASSSYNEQFF
j_call: TRBJ2-1
cdr3_length: 15
clone_size: many
v_call: TRBV5-1
d_call: .

cdr3_nt: TGTGCCAGCAGTTATACCGTAGACAATGAGCAGTTCTTC
cdr3_aa: CASSYTVDNEQFF
j_call: TRBJ2-1
cdr3_length: 13
clone_size: many
v_call: TRBV6-1
d_call: .

cdr3_nt: TGTGCCAGCAGAGACAGGGTTATTTCTGAAGCTTTCTTT
cdr3_aa: CASRDRVISEAFF
j_call: TRBJ1-1
cdr3_length: 13
clone_size: .
v_call: TRBV6-1
d_call: TRBD1

cdr3_nt: TGTGCCAGCAGTCTCGACAGGTTCTCTGGGGCCAACGTCCTGACTTTC
cdr3_aa: CASSLDRFSGANVLTF
j_call: TRBJ2-6
cdr3_length: 16
clone_size: many
v_call: TRBV2
d_call: .

cdr3_nt: TGCAGTGCATCAACCCCCGGGGCCAACGTCCTGACTTTC
cdr3_aa: CSASTPGANVLTF
j_call: TRBJ2-6
cdr3_length: 13
clone_size: few
v_call: TRBV20-1
d_call: .

cdr3_nt: TGTGCCAGCTCACCAGGGTTCTCTGGAAACACCATATATTTT
cdr3_aa: CASSPGFSGNTIYF
j_call: TRBJ1-3
cdr3_length: 14
clone_size: many
v_call: TRBV18
d_call: .

cdr3_nt: TGTGCCAGCAGTTTAGGATCGACTTTTGGGTCAGATACGCAGTATTTT
cdr3_aa: CASSLGSTFGSDTQYF
j_call: TRBJ2-3
cdr3_length: 16
clone_size: many
v_call: TRBV27
d_call: .

cdr3_nt: TGTGTCAGCAGCTTCAATTCGGGCACTGAAGCTTTCTTT
cdr3_aa: CVSSFNSGTEAFF
j_call: TRBJ1-1
cdr3_length: 13
clone_size: .
v_call: TRBV5-5
d_call: .

cdr3_nt: TGCAGCGTTGATTCTGGTAAGAGCACTGAAGCTTTCTTT
cdr3_aa: CSVDSGKSTEAFF
j_call: TRBJ1-1
cdr3_length: 13
clone_size: many
v_call: TRBV29-1
d_call: .

cdr3_nt: TGTGCCAGCAGCCTCGGGACAGGGTGGAGCGGAAACACCATATATTTT
cdr3_aa: CASSLGTGWSGNTIYF
j_call: TRBJ1-3
cdr3_length: 16
clone_size: few
v_call: TRBV7-9
d_call: TRBD1

cdr3_nt: TGCAGTGCTAGCGAAGGCTCACAGAGGTATTTT
cdr3_aa: CSASEGSQRYF
j_call: TRBJ2-3
cdr3_length: 11
clone_size: many
v_call: TRBV20-1
d_call: .